This TCR beta chain was identified during a study of blood T cell repertoires in COVID-19. This CDR3 has 15 amino acids. Germline CDR1 reads SGHTS; CDR2 reads YDEGEE. J was trimmed by 2 bases and V by 4 bases; bases with no gene match: 4. Profiling relied on immunoSEQ multiplex PCR, and the TCRdb table lists in-frame clones only, not all of them. Among about 370,000 clones listed, roughly nine tenths were seen once. This receptor was obtained from a man aged 18 to 35 who had recovered from COVID-19. This sequence joins TRBV5-8 and TRBJ1-5; TRBD1 aligns across 9 bases. The source material was PBMCs or T cells enriched from blood (not recorded which). The CDR3 coding sequence is TGTGCCAGCAGCCCCCGGACAGGGGGCAATCAGCCCCAGCATTTT. It is translated as CASSPRTGGNQPQHF.